The subject of this entry is one TCR beta chain. Its target is not known. Trimming took 7 bases from V and 4 from J, leaving 14 bases between them. The CDR3 is made up of 12 amino acids. The germline V gene encodes CDR1 GTSNPN and CDR2 SVGIG (reference sequence). This sample stems from a study of T cells in localized non-small cell lung cancer. The protocol was immunoSEQ multiplex PCR, while the TCRdb copy is restricted to in-frame clones and leaves out a portion. The sample records around 39,000 clones, 88% being singletons. Regarding the study as a whole: When the top 100 tumor clones were examined, a median about 60 of them also appeared in the adjacent lung, which was paired and uninvolved. Maximal T cell clonality occurred in uninvolved adjacent lung, with tumor ranking below it.

The receptor was isolated from a woman between 35 and 70 years old with stage I lung adenocarcinoma. The rearrangement joins TRBV30 to TRBJ2-7; TRBD2 might be the D (7 bases). Sequenced here: peripheral blood, sampled before any cancer treatment. CDR3 sequence: CAYKKGGYEQYF. The DNA of the CDR3 is TGTGCCTACAAAAAGGGGGGGTACGAGCAGTACTTC.